The clone carrying this T cell receptor beta chain was counted ten times or more. Its antigen is not known. TCR cDNA was made by 5'RACE template switching, adding a universal primer site and UMIs. TCRdb ran MiXCR on the 5' RACE reads and lists one entry per CDR3 protein. The sample gives a few hundred thousand distinct CDR3 sequences, 3.5% to 5% of which show up once; roughly a fifth is in the top ten. These data are taken from a study of T cells after yellow fever vaccination. Across the whole study: SMART-Seq v4 Ultra Low Input prepared libraries from low-cell fractions. Broader study findings: Once the booster was given, most primary-vaccination clones reappeared, at roughly 96% for CD4 and 88% for CD8. The secondary response was weaker, and its peak arrived faster, on day 5 versus 15.

Germline CDR1 and CDR2: SGHVS and FQNEAQ. The V gene lost 4 bases and the J gene lost 4 bases, with 11 bases spanning the gap. The CDR3 totals 13 residues. The chain carries TRBV7-8 and TRBJ2-7; TRBD1 is a possible D gene (6 bases). This sample comprised PBMCs, obtained 15 days after the yellow fever booster vaccination. The receptor's source is a man younger than 35 who received the YFV17D yellow fever vaccine. This chain's CDR3 is CASSYDRRYEQYF. The CDR3 coding sequence is TGTGCCAGCAGCTACGACAGGAGATACGAGCAGTACTTC.